Each of the 10 T cell receptor beta chains below was sequenced from the same sample in a study of blood T cell repertoires in COVID-19 (dated by TCRdb to about 2020). Library generation was performed with the immunoSEQ multiplex PCR assay. Not all clones reach the TCRdb copy of this immuneACCESS table, which keeps in-frame sequences only. Checked studies attribute under half of the gap to unresolved V genes and leave the rest unexplained. The sample table lists about 160,000 clones, approximately 82% of them with a count of one. Around 7% of the sample goes to the ten largest clones. The sequencing sample was made of peripheral blood. The receptor set was obtained from a woman aged 35 to 49 with COVID-19, enrolled during active disease.

V is TRBV27 and J is TRBJ1-5; no firm D call. Trimming removed 6 bases at V and 1 base at J, with 13 bases between. Looked up from germline, CDR1 is MNHEY and CDR2 is SMNVEV (reference sequence). The CDR3 runs to 15 residues. CDR3 residues: CASSNSGLSNQPQHF. Written as DNA, the CDR3 is TGTGCCAGCAGCAACAGCGGGCTAAGCAATCAGCCCCAGCATTTT.

The CDR3 bases are TGCAGCGTTGCAGGACAGGGGGTTTTCTACAATGAGCAGTTCTTC. It yields the protein CSVAGQGVFYNEQFF. This chain joins TRBV29-1 and TRBJ2-1; 10 nucleotides match TRBD1. V was pared by 4 bases and J by 3 bases, with 6 bases of the junction left unmatched. The CDR3 is 15 amino acids. Germline V gene lookup returns CDR1 SQVTM and CDR2 ANQGSEA.

In DNA, the CDR3 is TGCGCCAGCAGCGCAACGTGGCAGGGTGCCTCTGGAAACACCATATATTTT. It translates to CASSATWQGASGNTIYF. The J gene is TRBJ1-3, the V gene TRBV5-1, with D possibly TRBD1 on 5 matching bases. V lost 4 bases to trimming and J lost 0 bases, with 17 bases between them. Germline loops: CDR1 SGHRS, CDR2 YFSETQ. CDR3 length: 17 residues.

The genes are TRBV27 and TRBJ1-5; TRBD1 matches at 9 bases. Per germline, CDR1 MNHEY and CDR2 SMNVEV (reference sequence). The CDR3 is made up of 16 amino acids. The ends lost 4 bases at V and 2 bases at J; junction bases unmatched: 6. CDR3 residues: CASSSTRQGGNQPQHF. The DNA of the CDR3 is TGTGCCAGCAGTTCAACTCGACAGGGGGGCAATCAGCCCCAGCATTTT.

This clone has just one count. The chain is built from TRBV5-5 and TRBJ2-2; D gene unclear. The CDR3 extends over 14 amino acids. V gave up 0 bases and J gave up 7 bases, with 10 bases separating them. Germline V gene sequence: CDR1 SGHKS, CDR2 YYEKEE (reference sequence). CDR3 in amino acids: CASSLVIGNGELFF. The CDR3 bases are TGTGCCAGCAGCTTGGTGATCGGTAACGGGGAGCTGTTTTTT.

The chain carries TRBV6-5 and TRBJ2-7, with D possibly being TRBD2 (6 bases). V was pared by 8 bases and J by 2 bases, with 13 bases between. Germline V CDR1 and CDR2: MNHEY, SVGAGI. The CDR3 is 13 residues long. DNA of the CDR3: TGTGCCAGCGTCCCAGCGGGTACCTACGAGCAGTACTTC. It yields the protein CASVPAGTYEQYF.

V is TRBV14 and J is TRBJ2-1, with no clear D. This CDR3 spans 13 amino acids. Germline V gene lookup returns CDR1 SGHDN and CDR2 FVKESK. Trimming stripped 6 bases from V and 7 bases from J, with 13 bases between. As DNA, the CDR3 is TGTGCCAGCAGTAGTAACCCGGTGAATGAGCAGTTCTTC. This encodes CASSSNPVNEQFF.

Only a few counts were recorded for this clone. The chain is built from TRBV2 and TRBJ1-5; 9 bases are a match to TRBD1. Germline V gene sequence: CDR1 SNHLY, CDR2 FYNNEI. There are 15 residues in the CDR3. Germline trimming cut 4 bases from V and 8 bases from J; bases unmatched to any gene: 9. The CDR3 is CASSVTGGMGKPQHF. The CDR3 coding sequence is TGTGCCAGCAGTGTAACAGGGGGCATGGGGAAGCCCCAGCATTTT.

The CDR3 DNA sequence: TGTGCCAGCAGCAAACCGGGACTAGCGGTCAACAGCTCCTACGAGCAGTACTTC. It codes for CASSKPGLAVNSSYEQYF. The V and J genes are TRBV21-1 and TRBJ2-7; TRBD2, the table's D call, lacks a check against the DNA. TRBV21-1 has pseudogene status. The CDR3 consists of 18 residues.

The rearrangement uses TRBV28 and TRBJ1-2; maybe TRBD1 (5 bases). Germline lookup yields CDR1 MDHEN and CDR2 SYDVKM. This CDR3 has 14 amino acids. V lost 3 bases and J 8 bases, leaving 16 bases between the germline ends. The CDR3 DNA reads TGTGCCAGCAGTTTTGGGGCAGGTTCGGCGGGCTACACCTTC. Translating it yields CASSFGAGSAGYTF.